The present T cell receptor (beta chain) was sequenced within a study of blood T cell repertoires in COVID-19. In the original analysis: Estimated nucleated cell counts came from reference gene primer amplification. TCRdb keeps only in-frame clones here, not all; method: immunoSEQ multiplex PCR. V and J calls and clone size are given by that table; D and trimming were obtained from the DNA. The table lists approximately 190,000 clones, 70% to 90% of them singletons. The CDR3 spans 17 residues. Losses at the gene ends were 2 bases for V and 0 bases for J; bases not matched to a gene: 2. Germline CDR1 is MGHRA and CDR2 is YSYEKL.

Material for sequencing was peripheral blood. V is TRBV4-1 and J is TRBJ2-4, with 12 bases fitting TRBD2. This receptor was identified in a woman aged 70 to 79 with active or convalescent COVID-19. This chain's CDR3 is CASSQQLAGGAKNIQYF. DNA for the CDR3: TGCGCCAGCAGCCAACAACTAGCGGGAGGAGCCAAAAACATTCAGTACTTC.